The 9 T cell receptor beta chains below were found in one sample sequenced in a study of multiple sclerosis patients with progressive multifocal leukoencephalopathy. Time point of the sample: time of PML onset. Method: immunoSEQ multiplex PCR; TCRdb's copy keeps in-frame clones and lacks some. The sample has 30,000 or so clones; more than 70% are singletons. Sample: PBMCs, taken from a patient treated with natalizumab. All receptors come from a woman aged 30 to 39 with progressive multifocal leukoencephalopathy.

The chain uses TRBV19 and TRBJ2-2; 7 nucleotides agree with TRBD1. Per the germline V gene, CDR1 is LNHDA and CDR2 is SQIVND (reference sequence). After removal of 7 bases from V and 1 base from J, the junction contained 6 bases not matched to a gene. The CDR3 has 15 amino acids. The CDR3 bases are TGTGCCAGTAAAAACCGGGACAGGAACACCGGGGAGCTGTTTTTT. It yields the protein CASKNRDRNTGELFF.

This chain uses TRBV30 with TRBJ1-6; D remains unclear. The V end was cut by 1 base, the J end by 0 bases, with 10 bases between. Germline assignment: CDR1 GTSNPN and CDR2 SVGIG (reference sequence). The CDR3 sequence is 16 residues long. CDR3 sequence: CAWSELPSSYNSPLHF. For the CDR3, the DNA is TGTGCCTGGAGTGAGCTCCCAAGCTCCTATAATTCACCCCTCCACTTT.

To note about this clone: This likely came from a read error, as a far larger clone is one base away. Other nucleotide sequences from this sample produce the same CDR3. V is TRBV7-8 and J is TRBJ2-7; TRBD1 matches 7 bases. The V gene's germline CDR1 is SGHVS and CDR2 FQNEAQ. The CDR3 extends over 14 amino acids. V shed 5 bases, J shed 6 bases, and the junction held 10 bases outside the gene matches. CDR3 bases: TGTGCCAGCAGCCTAGACTTACAGGGGCGCGAGCAGTACTTC. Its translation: CASSLDLQGREQYF.

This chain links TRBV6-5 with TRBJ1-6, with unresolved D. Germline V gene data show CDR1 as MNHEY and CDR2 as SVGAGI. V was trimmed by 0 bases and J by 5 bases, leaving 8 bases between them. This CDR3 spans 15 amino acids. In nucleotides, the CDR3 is TGTGCCAGCAGTTACTCGAGGGTACATAATTCACCCCTCCACTTT. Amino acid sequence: CASSYSRVHNSPLHF.

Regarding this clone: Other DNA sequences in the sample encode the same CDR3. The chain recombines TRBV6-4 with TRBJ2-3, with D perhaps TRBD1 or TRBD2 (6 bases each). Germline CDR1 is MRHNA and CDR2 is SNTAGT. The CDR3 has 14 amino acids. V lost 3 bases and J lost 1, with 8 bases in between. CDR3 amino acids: CASSERGGTDTQYF. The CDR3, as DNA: TGTGCCAGCAGTGAAAGGGGGGGCACAGATACGCAGTATTTT.

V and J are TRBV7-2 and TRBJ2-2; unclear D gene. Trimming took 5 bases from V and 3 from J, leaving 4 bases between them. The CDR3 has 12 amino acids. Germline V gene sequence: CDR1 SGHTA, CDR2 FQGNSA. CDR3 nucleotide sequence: TGTGCCAGCAGCCCCGACACCGGGGAGCTGTTTTTT. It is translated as CASSPDTGELFF.

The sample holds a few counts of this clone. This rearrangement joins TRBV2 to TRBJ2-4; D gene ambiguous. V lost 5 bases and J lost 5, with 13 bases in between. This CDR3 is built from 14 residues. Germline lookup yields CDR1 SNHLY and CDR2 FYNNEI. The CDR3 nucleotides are TGTGCCAGCAGTTCGGGTACTACCCAAAACATTCAGTACTTC. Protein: CASSSGTTQNIQYF.

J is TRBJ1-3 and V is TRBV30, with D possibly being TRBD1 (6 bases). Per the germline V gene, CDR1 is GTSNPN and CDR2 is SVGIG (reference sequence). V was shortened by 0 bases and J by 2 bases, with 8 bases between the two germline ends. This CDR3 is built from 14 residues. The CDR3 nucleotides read TGTGCCTGGAGTGTAGGGGGAACTGGAAACACCATATATTTT. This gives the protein CAWSVGGTGNTIYF.

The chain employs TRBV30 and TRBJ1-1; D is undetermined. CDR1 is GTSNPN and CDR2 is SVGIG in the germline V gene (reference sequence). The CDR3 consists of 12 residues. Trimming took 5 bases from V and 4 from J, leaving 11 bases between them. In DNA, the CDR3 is TGTGCCTGGGGGCTCCCTGGCACTGAAGCTTTCTTT. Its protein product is CAWGLPGTEAFF. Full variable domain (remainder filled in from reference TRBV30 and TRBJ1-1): SQTIHQWPATLVQPVGSPLSLECTVEGTSNPNLYWYRQAAGRGLQLLFYSVGIGQISSEVPQNLSASRPQDRQFILSSKKLLLSDSGFYLCAWGLPGTEAFFGQGTRLTVV.